This TCR beta chain is from a study of identical twins listed by TCRdb under 2016. Regarding the study in general: To test whether fetal clonotypes persist, the study used deep sequencing on TCR alpha and beta repertoires from monozygotic twins, unrelated adults of various ages, and cord blood. To rule out contamination, the twin experiments were replicated at different times with different library preparation protocols. Study-wide findings and limitations: A weaker excess of twin sharing was found in beta out-of-frame sequences because the signal-to-noise ratio was lowered by fewer shared sequences. Because the same donors could not be followed over many years, conclusions were based on cross-sectional statistical analysis. Invariant T cells such as MAIT and iNKT could partly confound zero-insertion analyses, although diverse VJ usage argued against such confounding for most clonotypes. Fewer insertions were carried by abundant cord blood beta clonotypes, a similar but weaker trend appeared in young adult naive repertoires, and no such trend appeared in memory repertoires. Compared with coincidental sharing between unrelated individuals, out-of-frame TCR alpha sequences shared between twins showed an excess of sequences with low generation probability. Recombination models systematically underestimated out-of-frame TCR alpha sharing in monozygotic twins but agreed with sharing between unrelated individuals.

The CDR3 sequence holds 15 residues, the cysteine and phenylalanine included. Left in the record is the CDR3 DNA by itself, 45 bases read in frame from the first base. At the junction V is shortened by 1 base and J by 5 bases, with 15 bases in between. The germline V gene (reference sequence) provides CDR1 DFQATT and CDR2 SNEGSKA. The library relied on 5' RACE. The sequencer listed for this sample is Illumina HiSeq 2000. Template switching added a universal primer binding site, and the final cDNA carried a unique molecular identifier that allowed TCR cDNA molecules to be counted accurately. Specific primers in the conserved constant-segment region were used to synthesize first-strand cDNA for TCR alpha and beta chains. To control for contamination, each cDNA library was double barcoded with a SMART-Mk sample barcode plus Illumina barcodes. TruSeq adapter sequences, together with Illumina sample barcodes, were added in two successive PCR steps. The TCR alpha and beta cDNA libraries were sequenced on the Illumina HiSeq platform using custom primers. In the source study's methods: Unique molecular identifiers were extracted from raw reads with MiGEC, and CDR3 positions were determined with MiXCR. For each individual, recombination models were inferred using an EM algorithm with the repgenHMM and IGoR tools. Shared clonotype analysis was performed with the tcR package in R, normalizing sharing by the product of cloneset sizes. Out-of-frame nonproductive sequences were analyzed to study raw recombination free of thymic and clonal selection effects. TCRdb reprocessing: public reads trimmed at Q25 with fastp, clones called with MiXCR, in-frame beta chains kept. Identical CDR3 proteins give one entry, which carries the most common genes and DNA. The V and J calls come from TCRdb's annotation, not from the publication. Present in this sample are approximately 1.8 million distinct CDR3 sequences, less than 40% of which were seen just once. The ten largest make up more than 0.25% of the sample.

Every donor in the study was a healthy Caucasian. Points on this clonotype: Which antigen it targets is not known. No base-level quality is on record; no much larger clone is a single base apart.

The sequenced sample was cord blood. The chain was built from TRBV20-1 and TRBJ1-5; the D gene is perhaps TRBD1, from 5 matching bases. This receptor was identified in a newborn girl in good health. Read as DNA, the sequence is TGCAGTGCTAGAGGACCGACAGTTTTCGATCAGCCCCAGCATTTT. Its translation is CSARGPTVFDQPQHF.